This T cell receptor beta chain was captured by sequencing in a study of T cell repertoires in cytomegalovirus infection. This clonotype was seen ten or more times. From the reads, TCRdb called clonotypes with MiXCR, one entry per CDR3 protein. The sample holds about 490,000 distinct CDR3 sequences; about 17% are singletons and the top ten take roughly a quarter. The clonotype originates from a human donor in good health (CMV status not recorded). Some clones in this sample may be carry-over from other donors' samples. Sequenced: CD8+ T cells from PBMCs.

CDR3 nucleotide sequence: TGTGCCAGCAGCTTAGTCTGGGGCAATGAGCAGTTCTTC. This codes for CASSLVWGNEQFF. The chain carries TRBV11-3 and TRBJ2-1; no definite D call. Germline V lookup: CDR1 SGHNT, CDR2 YENEEA. V was clipped by 1 base and J by 6 bases, with 7 bases between them. This CDR3 is built from 13 residues.